The 24 T cell receptor beta chains below were found in one sample sequenced in a study of T cell responses to AZD1222 COVID-19 vaccine. Here immunoSEQ multiplex PCR was the method, and the copy in TCRdb shows in-frame clones only, minus some. The repertoire holds some 80,000 clones, with 60% to 85% as singletons. The material was peripheral blood, obtained 28 days after the second dose of the MenACWY control vaccine. The source is an adult who received the MenACWY meningococcal vaccine as a control.

The genes are TRBV5-1 and TRBJ2-3; no definite D call. Germline V CDR1 and CDR2: SGHRS, YFSETQ. V lost 2 bases, J lost 2 bases, and 9 bases lay in between. CDR3 length: 14 amino acids. CDR3 in amino acids: CASSFGGITDTQYF. The CDR3 nucleotides read TGCGCCAGCAGCTTCGGCGGTATCACAGATACGCAGTATTTT.

The rearrangement uses TRBV2 and TRBJ2-7; D might be TRBD2 (6 bases). V gave up 1 base and J gave up 3 bases, with 10 bases separating them. CDR1 is SNHLY, CDR2 FYNNEI, per germline. The CDR3 is 14 amino acids. The CDR3 DNA reads as TGTGCCAGCAGTGAAGGCGGGGCCATCTACGAGCAGTACTTC. This encodes CASSEGGAIYEQYF.

This chain connects TRBV11-2 to TRBJ2-7, with D possibly being TRBD2 (7 bases). The CDR3 runs 12 residues. The V end lost 6 bases, the J end lost 6 bases, and 12 bases lay between the germline ends. The germline gives CDR1 SGHAT, CDR2 FQNNGV. In nucleotides, the CDR3 is TGTGCCAGCAGAGGGGGGGGGATCGAGCAGTACTTC. Translated, it gives CASRGGGIEQYF.

By sample share, this clone is medium-sized (0.01 to 0.1%). The CDR3 sequence is CASSPWTGDTGELFF. CDR3 coding DNA: TGTGCCAGCTCACCGTGGACAGGGGACACCGGGGAGCTGTTTTTT. The chain uses TRBV18 and TRBJ2-2, with 9 bases fitting TRBD1. Looked up from germline, CDR1 is KGHSH and CDR2 is LQKENI. V shed 3 bases and J 3 bases; nucleotides not matched to a gene: 2. This CDR3 spans 15 amino acids.

J is TRBJ1-1 and V is TRBV9; D gene unclear. Germline loops: CDR1 SGDLS, CDR2 YYNGEE. Trimming removed 3 bases at V and 0 bases at J, with 9 bases between. CDR3 length equals 14 residues. CDR3 loop: CASSDGSVNTEAFF. The CDR3 DNA follows: TGTGCCAGCAGCGACGGATCAGTGAACACTGAAGCTTTCTTT.

This chain's CDR3 is CASRATGRYTF. The CDR3 nucleotides are TGTGCCAGCAGAGCGACAGGACGTTACACCTTC. The V gene is TRBV6-5, the J gene TRBJ1-2; D is possibly TRBD1 (6 bases). Between the trimmed V and J ends, which lost 6 bases and 11 bases, there was a span of 13 bases. The germline V gene encodes CDR1 MNHEY and CDR2 SVGAGI. CDR3 length: 11 amino acids.

This clone occurred once. The chain joins TRBV15 to TRBJ2-1; TRBD1 matches at 10 bases. J was trimmed by 6 bases and V by 0 bases; bases with no gene match: 8. The length of the CDR3 is 17 residues. CDR1 is LNHNV, CDR2 YYDKDF, per germline (reference sequence). The CDR3: CATSRDLGTGAGNEQFF. The CDR3, as DNA: TGTGCCACCAGCAGAGATCTTGGGACAGGGGCGGGCAATGAGCAGTTCTTC.

The rearrangement joins TRBV19 to TRBJ1-2; 10 bases are shared with TRBD1. Unmatched junction bases numbered 5, after V lost 4 bases and J lost 3 bases. The germline gives CDR1 LNHDA, CDR2 SQIVND (reference sequence). CDR3 length equals 15 residues. The DNA of the CDR3 is TGTGCCAGTAGTACGGGGACAGGGGTAGACTATGGCTACACCTTC. Its protein product is CASSTGTGVDYGYTF.

V is TRBV5-6 and J is TRBJ2-1; D possibly corresponds to TRBD2 (6 bases). Germline V lookup: CDR1 SGHDT, CDR2 YYEEEE. V gave up 4 bases and J gave up 14 bases, with 19 bases separating them. This CDR3 comprises 13 residues. CDR3 sequence (DNA): TGTGCCAGCAGCGGGGGGACCCATCGGTTAAAGTTCTTC. Protein: CASSGGTHRLKFF.

This chain uses TRBV11-2 with TRBJ1-2; D might be TRBD1 (6 bases). Trimming pared 1 base from V and 7 bases from J, leaving 10 bases between. Germline V CDR1 and CDR2: SGHAT, FQNNGV. The CDR3 consists of 13 residues. The CDR3 here is CASSLGGRGGYTF. The CDR3 nucleotides read TGTGCCAGCAGCTTAGGTGGCAGGGGTGGCTACACCTTC.

The CDR3 nucleotides are TGCAGCGGGGGGGATGGGCCTGAAGCTTTCTTT. It is translated as CSGGDGPEAFF. This chain links TRBV29-1 with TRBJ1-1, with D possibly matching TRBD1 (5 bases). The CDR3 has 11 residues. Germline assignment: CDR1 SQVTM and CDR2 ANQGSEA. Trimming shortened V by 7 bases and J by 6 bases, and 12 bases separated the two germline ends.

This clone came up a few times. The chain is built from TRBV2 and TRBJ1-1, with D unclear. The CDR3 has 14 residues. Trimming stripped 7 bases from V and 6 bases from J, with 18 bases between. CDR1 is SNHLY and CDR2 is FYNNEI in the germline V gene. The CDR3 coding sequence is TGTGCCAGCATGCTAGCGGGGAGTTCGGCTGAAGCTTTCTTT. Translated, it gives CASMLAGSSAEAFF.

The chain carries TRBV9 and TRBJ2-1, with TRBD1 identical over 10 bases. With V trimmed by 4 bases and J by 8 bases, 9 bases remained unmatched. The CDR3 runs 15 residues. The V gene's germline CDR1 is SGDLS and CDR2 YYNGEE. CDR3 bases: TGTGCCAGCAGCTACCGGGACAGGGGAACCGATGAGCAGTTCTTC. Translated, it gives CASSYRDRGTDEQFF.

This sequence joins TRBV5-6 and TRBJ2-7; TRBD1 matches at 10 bases. CDR3 length equals 13 residues. V trimming: 7 bases; J trimming: 5 bases; junction bases outside the gene matches: 6. The germline V gene encodes CDR1 SGHDT and CDR2 YYEEEE. The CDR3 is CASGRTGGDEQYF. In DNA, the CDR3 is TGTGCCAGCGGGAGGACAGGGGGGGACGAGCAGTACTTC.

This clone appeared once. This chain joins TRBV5-1 and TRBJ2-3; TRBD2 matches at 9 bases. In germline, CDR1 is SGHRS, CDR2 YFSETQ. With 5 bases clipped from V and 4 bases from J, the junction kept 5 bases outside the gene matches. The CDR3 has 14 residues. The DNA for the CDR3 is TGCGCCAGCAGAAATAGCGGGAGACCAGATACGCAGTATTTT. Residues: CASRNSGRPDTQYF.

This clone was detected a few times. The genes are TRBV4-1 and TRBJ2-5, with 11 bases aligning to TRBD1. V shed 1 base and J 6 bases; nucleotides not matched to a gene: 10. Germline CDR1 is MGHRA and CDR2 is YSYEKL. CDR3 length: 17 residues. The CDR3 sequence: CASSQVSLGTGGKTQYF. The CDR3 bases are TGCGCCAGCAGCCAAGTTTCATTAGGGACAGGGGGTAAGACCCAGTACTTC.

V is TRBV7-9 and J is TRBJ2-1, with unresolved D. This CDR3 contains 14 residues. Trimming removed 3 bases from V and 0 bases from J, with 6 bases in between. Germline V CDR1 and CDR2: SEHNR, FQNEAQ (reference sequence). The CDR3 region has the DNA TGTGCCAGCAGCTTGAAGAGCTCCTACAATGAGCAGTTCTTC. Translating gives CASSLKSSYNEQFF.

This clone is a singleton in its sample. V usage is TRBV5-1 and J usage is TRBJ1-1; TRBD1 might be the D (6 bases). The CDR3 contains 15 residues. The germline V gene has CDR1 SGHRS and CDR2 YFSETQ. Trimming pared 0 bases from V and 6 bases from J, leaving 15 bases between. This CDR3 is CASSLEVGGSPEAFF. The CDR3 coding sequence is TGCGCCAGCAGCTTGGAGGTAGGGGGTAGTCCTGAAGCTTTCTTT.

The chain carries TRBV5-6 and TRBJ2-5; D might be TRBD1 (7 bases). The CDR3 has 14 amino acids. V was trimmed by 2 bases and J by 5 bases, leaving 13 bases between them. Germline loops: CDR1 SGHDT, CDR2 YYEEEE. The CDR3 nucleotides read TGTGCCAGCAGCTTAGGAGGGGGCGGTGAGACCCAGTACTTC. It specifies CASSLGGGGETQYF.

This clone was counted only a few times. This chain links TRBV2 with TRBJ1-4; tentatively, D is TRBD1 (5 bases). Germline V gene data show CDR1 as SNHLY and CDR2 as FYNNEI. The CDR3 is made up of 14 amino acids. The V gene lost 8 bases and the J gene lost 8 bases, with 18 bases spanning the gap. CDR3 in amino acids: CASQRQTNPEKLFF. CDR3 DNA: TGTGCCAGCCAAAGACAGACTAACCCAGAAAAACTGTTTTTT.

The J gene is TRBJ2-1, the V gene TRBV7-9, with 11 bases aligning to TRBD2. The CDR3 totals 15 residues. CDR1 is SEHNR and CDR2 is FQNEAQ in the germline V gene (reference sequence). Trimming cost V 5 bases and J 3 bases; bases outside gene matches: 3. CDR3 loop: CASSPGLAVYNEQFF. The CDR3 DNA is TGTGCCAGCAGCCCGGGACTAGCGGTCTACAATGAGCAGTTCTTC.

V usage is TRBV7-2 and J usage is TRBJ2-2, with D maybe TRBD1 (5 bases). V was trimmed by 8 bases and J by 7 bases, leaving 11 bases between them. Germline V lookup: CDR1 SGHTA, CDR2 FQGNSA. This CDR3 has 12 amino acids. In nucleotides, the CDR3 is TGTGCCAGCGGGGCAGGGTTCGGGGAGCTGTTTTTT. Protein: CASGAGFGELFF. Variable domain in full (rest from reference TRBV7-2 and TRBJ2-2): GAGVSQSPSNKVTEKGKDVELRCDPISGHTALYWYRQSLGQGLEFLIYFQGNSAPDKSGLPSDRFSAERTGGSVSTLTIQRTQQEDSAVYLCASGAGFGELFFGEGSRLTVL.

This clone has a single count. The chain employs TRBV7-9 and TRBJ1-6, with TRBD1 identical over 7 bases. J was trimmed by 8 bases and V by 5 bases; bases with no gene match: 6. Germline values: CDR1 SEHNR, CDR2 FQNEAQ (reference sequence). The CDR3 runs 14 residues. In nucleotides, the CDR3 is TGTGCCAGCAGCGCGACAGGGAGCGATTCACCCCTCCACTTT. Protein: CASSATGSDSPLHF.

The chain carries TRBV28 and TRBJ2-7, with 7 bases fitting TRBD1. In germline, CDR1 is MDHEN, CDR2 SYDVKM. With V trimmed by 8 bases and J by 5 bases, 9 bases remained unmatched. This CDR3 is 13 amino acids long. CDR3 sequence: CASSGTGVDEQYF. The CDR3 region has the DNA TGTGCCAGCTCAGGTACAGGGGTCGACGAGCAGTACTTC.